This T cell receptor (beta chain) was recorded in a study of T-cell memory formation after mild COVID-19 (dated by TCRdb to the early 2020s). The study in broad terms: Most TCR sequence clusters were specific to one of the two donors. In two donors, T-cell clones that expanded and contracted after mild COVID-19 were followed by sequencing TCRalpha and TCRbeta repertoires longitudinally. The cohort comprised two young, previously healthy adult volunteers, one female and one male. Points the paper makes about the study in general: Contracting CD4+ clones appeared mostly in the CM and EM memory subsets, whereas CD8+ clones were enriched in EMRA. Clones contracting from day 15 to 85 had balanced CD4/CD8 phenotypes, while a second wave expanding from day 15 to 37 was biased towards CD4+. Some responding clones were detected in pre-infection memory, suggesting pre-existing cross-reactive memory T cells joined the SARS-CoV-2 response. Whether the second-wave clones peaking on day 37 were SARS-CoV-2 specific was not confirmed. The study included only a couple of mild cases, and larger cohorts that include severe cases with pre-infection samples were judged to be necessary.

PBMCs were isolated by Ficoll-Paque density gradient centrifugation. Notes on this clonotype: Its antigen has not been determined. Base qualities were left out, and no much larger clone turns up one base away.

Instrument on record: Illumina NovaSeq 6000. TCRalpha and TCRbeta cDNA libraries were constructed by 5'RACE with constant-segment primers, with sample barcodes and unique molecular identifiers being introduced. Trizol reagent was used to extract RNA from every sample. The libraries were amplified in two PCR steps, and the second step added a second sample barcode and Illumina TruSeq adapters. The libraries were sequenced on an Illumina NovaSeq using 2 x 150 bp paired-end reads. Per the original workflow: The reads were demultiplexed and collapsed into UMI-guided consensus sequences using migec v1.2.7. Using mixcr v2.1.11, UMI consensuses were aligned to TRA and TRB V and J templates and then assembled into clonotypes. Clonotypes were classified as expanded or contracted when called significant by both edgeR and NoisET, with noise models trained on biological replicates. edgeR calls used a false discovery rate-adjusted p below 0.01 and a log2 fold-change threshold of 1. As an exploratory analysis of dynamics, max-normalized trajectories of the 1000 most abundant clonotypes were examined by PCA with hierarchical clustering. Each responding clone was given a CD4 or CD8 phenotype based on the CD4+ and CD8+ repertoires, which had been sequenced separately. TCRdb took the public reads, trimmed them with fastp at Q25, ran MiXCR for clone calling and kept in-frame beta chains. Under each unique CDR3 protein, matching rows form one entry showing the most common genes and DNA. For this entry, the V and J calls and clone size follow TCRdb and not the study's own pipeline. For this sample there are around 530,000 distinct CDR3 sequences; less than 25% appear just once. 8.4% of the sample belongs to the ten largest clones.

CDR1 and CDR2 are drawn from the germline V gene (reference sequence): SEHNR, FQNEAQ. V trim: 2 bases; J trim: 6 bases; unmatched bases: 8. Its CDR3 holds 16 amino acids, cysteine through phenylalanine. Only the CDR3 part of the read is kept: 48 bases, read in frame from the first base. The source of this sequence is an adult woman who had mild COVID-19 (a few samples of this study predate the infection). The sample titles of this study are shuffled in the database, so cell type and time point are left out; the donor was told from shared clones. This receptor chain uses TRBV7-9 and TRBJ2-2, and 8 junction bases match TRBD2. Sequenced input: PBMCs or a T cell subset sorted from them (not recorded which). The nucleotides are TGTGCCAGCAGCTTAAGCGGGGGCCGGCAGGCCGGGGAGCTGTTTTTT. It translates as CASSLSGGRQAGELFF.